This T cell receptor (beta chain) was obtained from a study of blood T cell repertoires in COVID-19. This CDR3 has 15 amino acids. Germline values: CDR1 MGHRA, CDR2 YSYEKL. Trimming took 6 bases from V and 0 from J, leaving 12 bases between them. The authors' processing: Reference gene primer amplification yielded estimated nucleated cell counts. Measured with immunoSEQ multiplex PCR; TCRdb has only the in-frame clones, and not every one. For V, J and clone size, that table is used; D and trimming come from the DNA. This sample has 110,000 or so clones, with roughly nine tenths found just once. The clonotype originates from a man aged 65-85 years with active or convalescent COVID-19. The sample was peripheral blood. This rearrangement joins TRBV4-1 to TRBJ1-5; D is ambiguous. The CDR3 region has the DNA TGCGCCAGCAGAGCTACAGACAATAGCAATCAGCCCCAGCATTTT. Protein product: CASRATDNSNQPQHF.